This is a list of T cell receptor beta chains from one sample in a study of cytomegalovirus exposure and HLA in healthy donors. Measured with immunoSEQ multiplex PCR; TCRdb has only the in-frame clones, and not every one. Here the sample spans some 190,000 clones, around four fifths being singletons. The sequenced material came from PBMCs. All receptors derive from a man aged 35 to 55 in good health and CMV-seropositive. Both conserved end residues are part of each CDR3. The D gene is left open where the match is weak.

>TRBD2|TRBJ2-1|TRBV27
CASSLSSGGNEQFF
TGTGCCAGCAGTTTATCTTCGGGGGGCAATGAGCAGTTCTTC
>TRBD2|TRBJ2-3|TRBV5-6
CASSTASGSTDTQYF
TGTGCCAGCAGCACGGCTAGCGGGAGCACAGATACGCAGTATTTT
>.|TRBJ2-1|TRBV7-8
CASSPRVGGMGQFF
TGTGCCAGCAGCCCCCGGGTTGGCGGGATGGGGCAGTTCTTC
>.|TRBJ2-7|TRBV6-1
CASSALDYTYEQYF
TGTGCCAGCAGTGCCTTGGACTACACCTACGAGCAGTACTTC
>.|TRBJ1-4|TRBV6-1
CASSEVQVNEKLFF
TGTGCCAGCAGTGAAGTGCAGGTTAATGAAAAACTGTTTTTT
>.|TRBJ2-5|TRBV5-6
CASSLAPETQYF
TGTGCCAGCAGCTTGGCCCCGGAGACCCAGTACTTC
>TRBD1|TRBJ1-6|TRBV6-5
CASNRQGGQNSPLHF
TGTGCCAGCAACAGACAGGGGGGCCAGAATTCACCCCTCCACTTT
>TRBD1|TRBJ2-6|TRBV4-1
CASSQKQGAGANVLTF
TGCGCCAGCAGCCAGAAACAGGGGGCTGGGGCCAACGTCCTGACTTTC
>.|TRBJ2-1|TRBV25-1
CASSDSLAEQFF
TGTGCCAGCAGTGATTCTCTAGCGGAGCAGTTCTTC
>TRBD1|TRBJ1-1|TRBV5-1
CASSVDRVNTEAFF
TGCGCCAGCAGCGTGGACAGGGTAAACACTGAAGCTTTCTTT
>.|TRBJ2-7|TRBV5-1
CASSLGGRAGDEQYF
TGCGCCAGCAGCTTGGGAGGCAGGGCTGGGGACGAGCAGTACTTC